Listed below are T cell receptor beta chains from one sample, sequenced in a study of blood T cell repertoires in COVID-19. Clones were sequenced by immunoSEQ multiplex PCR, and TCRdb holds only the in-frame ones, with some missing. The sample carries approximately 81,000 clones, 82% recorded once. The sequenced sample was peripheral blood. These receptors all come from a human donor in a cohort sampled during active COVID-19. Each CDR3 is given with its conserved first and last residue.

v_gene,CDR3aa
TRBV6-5,CASSPVFPGNTIYF
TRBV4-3,CASSQDRQGLNYGYTF
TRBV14,CASSHPVVGGRDEQFF
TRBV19,CASSNSGQGRFGYTF
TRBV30,CAWSGGEAPLSYEQYF
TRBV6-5,CASSYSDTLGAFF
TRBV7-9,CASTRTGNEQYF
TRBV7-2,CASSLGRGWADTQYF
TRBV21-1,CASSKSEVSTSGNTIYF
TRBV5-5,CASSSQAPNSPLHF
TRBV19,CASSISSGTYEQYF
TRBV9,CASSRSVSGNTIYF
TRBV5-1,CASSLRQENTEAFF
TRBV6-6,CASRPGGNTEAFF
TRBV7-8,CASSRDRVEGYTF
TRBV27,CASSSAAMAEQYF
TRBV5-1,CASSAGLTYEQYF
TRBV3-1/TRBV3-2,CASRKGSGNTIYF
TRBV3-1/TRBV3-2,CASSQGRGLVTPYEQYF
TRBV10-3,CAISELENQPQHF
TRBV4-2,CASSQDLQGAGEKLFF
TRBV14,CASSPGSSWPQHF
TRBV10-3,CAIRRTSGDTDTQYF
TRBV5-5,CASSRDSEALTYEQYF
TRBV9,CASSVGLNSGANVLTF
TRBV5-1,CASSGVQGSTGELFF
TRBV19,CASSTGVSNQPQHF
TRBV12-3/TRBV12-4,CASSKGQSSPLHF
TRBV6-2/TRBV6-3,CASSSKSTGTSFIDEQFF
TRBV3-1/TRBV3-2,CASSQRGQGDQPQHF
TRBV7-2,CASSPTTGFNEQYF
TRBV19,CASSGQYSNQPQHF
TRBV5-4,CASSLWIRTTRFYEQYF
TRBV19,CASSAGGGKNSPLHF
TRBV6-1,CASSEEEGRSPLHF
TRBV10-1,CASSNGQGFREQYF
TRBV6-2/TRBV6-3,CASSIYSGANVLTF
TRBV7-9,CASSPSQQGGWYTYGYTF
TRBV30,CAWDPFVYGYTF
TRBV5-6,CASSLGSGGYEQYF
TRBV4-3,CASSQDFLRGNTDTQYF
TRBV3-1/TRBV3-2,CASSPWGAGNTIYF
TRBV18,CASSQGGAGQPQHF
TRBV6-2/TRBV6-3,CASSYSKDLPSEQYF
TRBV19,CASSGRAGELFF
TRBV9,CASSGGGWSYNEQFF
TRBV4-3,CASSQERMDSHGEKLFF
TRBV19,CASSIVNSNEKLFF
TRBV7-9,CASSVGQGANYGYTF
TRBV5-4,CASSGVEGTQYF
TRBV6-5,CASSFTDSHNSPLHF
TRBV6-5,CASVRGSNSGNTIYF
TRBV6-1,CASSGQGGVGTGELFF
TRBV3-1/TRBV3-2,CASSQTLQGADEQYF